This entry lists 17 T cell receptor beta chains sequenced from one sample in a study of T-cell memory formation after mild COVID-19. TCRdb re-called the 5' RACE reads through MiXCR, storing one row per CDR3 protein. In the table there are about 410,000 distinct CDR3 sequences, over 15% of which are singletons. Material: PBMCs or a T cell subset sorted from them (not recorded which). The receptors shown here come from a man younger than 35 who had mild COVID-19 (a few samples of this study predate the infection). Cell type and time point are not known.

The chain has TRBV5-5 and TRBJ1-2; D is possibly TRBD1 (6 bases). Looked up from germline, CDR1 is SGHKS and CDR2 is YYEKEE (reference sequence). The CDR3 has 16 residues. The V and J ends lost 3 bases and 8 bases respectively, with 23 bases between them. CDR3 loop: CASSWGVGGASGGYTF. DNA for the CDR3: TGTGCCAGCAGCTGGGGTGTGGGGGGCGCGTCGGGAGGCTACACCTTC.

This clonotype appeared once. The chain joins TRBV20-1 to TRBJ2-3; D possibly corresponds to TRBD1 (5 bases). V was pared by 3 bases and J by 5 bases, with 15 bases between. This CDR3 spans 14 amino acids. CDR1 and CDR2 from the germline V gene are DFQATT and SNEGSKA (reference sequence). The CDR3: CSARDIPRRDTQYF. CDR3 in DNA: TGCAGTGCTAGGGACATCCCCAGGAGAGATACGCAGTATTTT.

This chain connects TRBV7-2 to TRBJ2-4; TRBD1 matches 7 bases. The CDR3 runs to 16 residues. Germline V gives CDR1 SGHTA, CDR2 FQGNSA. Germline trimming cut 2 bases from V and 0 bases from J; bases unmatched to any gene: 4. The CDR3 sequence: CASSLNRGLAKNIQYF. CDR3 DNA: TGTGCCAGCAGCTTAAACAGGGGCCTAGCCAAAAACATTCAGTACTTC.

This clonotype was found a few times. The V and J genes are TRBV10-3 and TRBJ2-3; D might be TRBD1 or TRBD2, each matching 6 bases. With 1 base removed from V and 2 bases from J, the gap between germline ends came to 10 bases. This CDR3 spans 15 amino acids. From germline, CDR1 is ENHRY and CDR2 SYGVKD. CDR3 bases: TGTGCCATCAGTGAGTACGGGGGCGACACAGATACGCAGTATTTT. Amino acids: CAISEYGGDTDTQYF.

This clonotype came up a few times. The chain employs TRBV7-2 and TRBJ2-5, with 13 bases aligning to TRBD2. Germline CDR1 reads SGHTA; CDR2 reads FQGNSA. The CDR3 has 18 amino acids. The junction had 10 bases not matched to a gene; V was cut back by 5 bases and J by 1 base. The CDR3 nucleotides read TGTGCCAGCAGCCCGGGTCGACTAGCGGGGGGTCCCCAAGAGACCCAGTACTTC. It translates to CASSPGRLAGGPQETQYF.

This clonotype was detected a few times. V is TRBV15 and J is TRBJ1-1, with TRBD1 matching over 8 bases. V was clipped by 3 bases and J by 3 bases; unmatched bases: 6. Germline assignment: CDR1 LNHNV and CDR2 YYDKDF (reference sequence). The CDR3 runs 15 residues. The CDR3 is CATSSGRGLHTEAFF. CDR3 bases: TGTGCCACCAGCAGTGGCAGGGGGCTGCACACTGAAGCTTTCTTT.

This clonotype was seen more than once but under ten times. The gene calls are TRBV5-1 and TRBJ2-1; D gene unclear. Germline V gene data show CDR1 as SGHRS and CDR2 as YFSETQ. V gave up 0 bases and J gave up 8 bases, with 9 bases separating them. The CDR3 contains 13 residues. The CDR3 is CASSLDGLHEQFF. The CDR3 DNA sequence: TGCGCCAGCAGCTTGGACGGGTTGCATGAGCAGTTCTTC. The entire variable domain, with the rest obtained from reference TRBV5-1 and TRBJ2-1, is as follows: KAGVTQTPRYLIKTRGQQVTLSCSPISGHRSVSWYQQTPGQGLQFLFEYFSETQRNKGNFPGRFSGRQFSNSRSEMNVSTLELGDSALYLCASSLDGLHEQFFGPGTRLTVL.

The rearrangement joins TRBV20-1 to TRBJ2-1, with D possibly being TRBD2 (5 bases). Germline CDR1 and CDR2: DFQATT and SNEGSKA (reference sequence). Trimming removed 0 bases at V and 6 bases at J, with 9 bases between. This CDR3 is built from 13 residues. CDR3 sequence reads: CSARDRTVNEQFF. CDR3 bases: TGCAGTGCTAGAGATAGGACTGTCAATGAGCAGTTCTTC.

The chain links TRBV28 to TRBJ1-5; TRBD1 aligns across 7 bases. CDR1 and CDR2 from the germline V gene are MDHEN and SYDVKM. This CDR3 has 15 amino acids. The V gene end was trimmed by 2 bases and the J gene end by 6 bases; junction bases not matched to a gene: 7. The CDR3 is CASSLPLYRGQPQHF. The CDR3 region has the DNA TGTGCCAGCAGTTTACCCCTCTACAGGGGTCAGCCCCAGCATTTT.

This clonotype showed up just a few times. J is TRBJ2-3 and V is TRBV4-3; perhaps TRBD2 as D (5 bases). Trimming left V 3 bases short and J 4 bases short, with 11 bases between. There are 14 residues in the CDR3. Germline CDR1 reads LGHNA; CDR2 reads YSLEER. CDR3 coding DNA: TGCGCCAGCAGCCACCTACTAGTTGCAGATACGCAGTATTTT. This gives the protein CASSHLLVADTQYF.

Ten or more counts support this clonotype. One junction end does not reproduce the germline sequence, and a read error may be involved. The chain links TRBV5-1 to TRBJ1-2, with D possibly matching TRBD1 (5 bases). This CDR3 has 13 residues. Germline V CDR1 and CDR2: SGHRS, YFSETQ. The CDR3 DNA reads TGTGCCAGCAGCTCGACCGGGGGGTATGGCTACACCTTC. Its protein product is CASSSTGGYGYTF.

Only a few counts were recorded for this clonotype. The J gene is TRBJ2-7, the V gene TRBV7-2; D call uncertain. Germline CDR1 reads SGHTA; CDR2 reads FQGNSA. The CDR3 has 13 residues. V shed 2 bases and J shed 6 bases, with 11 bases lying between them. CDR3 protein: CASSLFLVSEQYV. The CDR3, as DNA: TGTGCCAGCAGCTTATTTCTAGTCTCCGAGCAGTACGTC.

This clonotype has more than one count but fewer than ten. This chain connects TRBV20-1 to TRBJ1-2; D is uncertain. The length of the CDR3 is 12 residues. V lost 7 bases and J 0 bases, leaving 9 bases between the germline ends. Germline V gene data show CDR1 as DFQATT and CDR2 as SNEGSKA (reference sequence). In DNA form, the CDR3 reads TGCAGTGTATCTATGACTAACTATGGCTACACCTTC. This translates into CSVSMTNYGYTF.

This clonotype came up a few times. The chain carries TRBV5-1 and TRBJ2-1; the D gene is possibly TRBD2 (5 bases). This CDR3 is built from 16 residues. The V end was cut by 4 bases, the J end by 0 bases, with 14 bases between. Looked up from germline, CDR1 is SGHRS and CDR2 is YFSETQ. The CDR3 sequence: CASSPLPGSSYNEQFF. For the CDR3, the DNA is TGCGCCAGCAGCCCCCTACCGGGGAGCTCCTACAATGAGCAGTTCTTC.

This clonotype has a handful of counts. The rearrangement links TRBV7-9 to TRBJ2-5; 16 nucleotides match TRBD2. V was pared by 8 bases and J by 1 base, with 10 bases of the junction left unmatched. Germline V gene data show CDR1 as SEHNR and CDR2 as FQNEAQ (reference sequence). The CDR3 consists of 18 residues. The CDR3 spells CASRSGTSGGAGQETQYF. CDR3 DNA sequence: TGTGCCAGCCGGTCCGGGACTAGCGGGGGGGCAGGCCAAGAGACCCAGTACTTC.

This clonotype was observed a handful of times. The genes are TRBV7-8 and TRBJ2-1; 16 positions agree with TRBD2. The germline V gene has CDR1 SGHVS and CDR2 FQNEAQ. There are 17 residues in the CDR3. The J segment lost 2 bases and the V segment lost 5 bases, leaving 3 bases of the junction unmatched. CDR3 residues: CASSMGLAGGAYNEQFF. Written as DNA, the CDR3 is TGTGCCAGCAGCATGGGACTAGCGGGGGGGGCCTACAATGAGCAGTTCTTC.

This clonotype was seen more than once but under ten times. The chain employs TRBV3-1 and TRBJ2-1; 10 nucleotides align to TRBD2. The CDR3 loop spans 18 amino acids. V lost 2 bases to trimming and J lost 2 bases; unmatched junction nucleotides: 9. The V gene's germline CDR1 is LGHDT and CDR2 YNNKEL (reference sequence). The CDR3 spells CASSQLPSGGGTYNEQFF. CDR3 nucleotide sequence: TGTGCCAGCAGCCAATTGCCTAGCGGGGGAGGGACCTACAATGAGCAGTTCTTC.